The 18 T cell receptor beta chains given below trace back to one sample, sequenced in a study of OX40 agonist ivuxolimab in advanced cancers. Sequencing was performed with immunoSEQ multiplex PCR; in TCRdb, only in-frame clones are kept and a portion is missing. The sample records 65,000 to 95,000 clones, roughly nine tenths being singletons. Sample: CD4+ or CD8+ T cells sorted from blood, taken in a trial of the OX40 agonist ivuxolimab. These receptors all stem from an adult with an advanced solid tumor such as melanoma, head and neck, liver or kidney cancer.

The DNA of the CDR3 is TGTGCCAGCAGTTACGAGTCAGTTGACTTCAATCAGCCCCAGCATTTT. It encodes CASSYESVDFNQPQHF. J is TRBJ1-5 and V is TRBV6-5; D is unclear. The CDR3 sequence is 16 residues long. Trimming pared 2 bases from V and 3 bases from J, leaving 14 bases between. Germline V lookup: CDR1 MNHEY, CDR2 SVGAGI.

The rearrangement joins TRBV5-1 to TRBJ1-2, with D perhaps matching TRBD1 (5 bases). The CDR3 totals 15 residues. In germline, CDR1 is SGHRS, CDR2 YFSETQ. V was clipped by 3 bases and J by 0 bases, with 12 bases between them. CDR3 nucleotide sequence: TGCGCCAGCAGCTCCTCGGGAGGGGCTAACTATGGCTACACCTTC. Its protein product is CASSSSGGANYGYTF.

The V call is TRBV7-3, the J call TRBJ2-7, with D perhaps TRBD1 (6 bases). This CDR3 comprises 13 residues. Per the germline V gene, CDR1 is SGHTA and CDR2 is FQGTGA. The V end was cut by 5 bases, the J end by 0 bases, with 8 bases between. The CDR3 protein is CASSRGGSYEQYF. The CDR3 coding sequence is TGTGCCAGCAGCCGAGGGGGCTCCTACGAGCAGTACTTC.

The genes are TRBV6-6 and TRBJ2-5; TRBD2 is a possible D gene (6 bases). V was pared by 2 bases and J by 1 base, with 11 bases between. This CDR3 is built from 15 residues. Per germline, CDR1 MNHNY and CDR2 SVGAGI (reference sequence). The CDR3: CASSYPAGLQETQYF. In DNA, the CDR3 is TGTGCCAGCAGTTACCCCGCGGGACTCCAAGAGACCCAGTACTTC.

The chain employs TRBV11-3 and TRBJ2-1; TRBD2 is a possible D gene (6 bases). Germline V gene sequence: CDR1 SGHNT, CDR2 YENEEA. The CDR3 extends over 15 amino acids. The ends were cut back, 5 bases at V and 4 bases at J, with 15 bases in the middle. The CDR3 bases are TGTGCCAGCAGCCCGGACGGGGGAACTTACAATGAGCAGTTCTTC. It translates to CASSPDGGTYNEQFF.

The chain has TRBV15 and TRBJ2-1; D is ambiguous. Trimming took 0 bases from V and 9 from J, leaving 9 bases between them. The germline gives CDR1 LNHNV, CDR2 YYDKDF (reference sequence). The length of the CDR3 is 13 residues. The CDR3 loop is CATSRDLGSEQFF. CDR3 nucleotides: TGTGCCACCAGCAGAGATTTGGGTTCTGAGCAGTTCTTC.

As regards this clone: The junction departs from the called germline gene at one end, perhaps through a read error. This chain uses TRBV5-4 with TRBJ1-6; 7 bases are a match to TRBD1. The CDR3 has 11 residues. CDR1 SGHNT and CDR2 YYREEE come from the germline V gene (reference sequence). In nucleotides, the CDR3 is TGTGCCAGCAGCTTGAAGGACAGGTGGAGTTTT. Protein sequence: CASSLKDRWSF.

The chain uses TRBV28 and TRBJ2-2; TRBD2 is a possible D gene (6 bases). Germline values: CDR1 MDHEN, CDR2 SYDVKM. CDR3 length: 15 residues. The V end lost 3 bases, the J end lost 2 bases, and 10 bases lay between the germline ends. CDR3 region: CASSFRDLNTGELFF. As DNA, the CDR3 is TGTGCCAGCAGTTTCCGGGACTTAAACACCGGGGAGCTGTTTTTT.

The rearrangement uses TRBV7-7 and TRBJ2-5; D ambiguous. The CDR3 has 15 residues. Germline CDR1 SSHAT, CDR2 FNYEAQ (reference sequence). Trimming removed 5 bases at V and 4 bases at J, with 17 bases between. The CDR3 DNA reads TGTGCCAGCAGCCCAAGCATGCTCTCTGTAGAGACCCAGTACTTC. Translating gives CASSPSMLSVETQYF.

The chain has TRBV19 and TRBJ2-3, with 8 bases fitting TRBD2. V lost 5 bases to trimming and J lost 6 bases; unmatched junction nucleotides: 13. The V gene's germline CDR1 is LNHDA and CDR2 SQIVND (reference sequence). The CDR3 is 16 residues long. The CDR3 DNA sequence: TGTGCCAGTAGTCTCGGGACTAGGGAGGGAAGGGATACGCAGTATTTT. Amino acid sequence: CASSLGTREGRDTQYF. The variable domain in full, completed from reference TRBV19 and TRBJ2-3, reads DGGITQSPKYLFRKEGQNVTLSCEQNLNHDAMYWYRQDPGQGLRLIYYSQIVNDFQKGDIAEGYSVSREKKESFPLTVTSAQKNPTAFYLCASSLGTREGRDTQYFGPGTRLTVL.

This clone appeared once. The chain carries TRBV19 and TRBJ1-2; 7 positions agree with TRBD1. V dropped 5 bases and J dropped 6; count of bases not matched to a gene: 3. Germline-derived CDR1 and CDR2 are LNHDA and SQIVND (reference sequence). This CDR3 is 12 amino acids long. The CDR3: CASSRQGDGYTF. Written as DNA, the CDR3 is TGTGCCAGTAGTCGGCAGGGGGATGGCTACACCTTC.

The chain couples TRBV19 to TRBJ2-1, with D unresolved. Germline loops: CDR1 LNHDA, CDR2 SQIVND (reference sequence). The V end was cut by 5 bases, the J end by 7 bases, with 18 bases between. The CDR3 has 15 amino acids. Here the CDR3 DNA reads TGTGCCAGTAGTCCGGTGTCTGGTGGGTCTAATGAGCAGTTCTTC. It codes for CASSPVSGGSNEQFF.

This rearrangement joins TRBV6-1 to TRBJ2-6; D is ambiguous. This CDR3 has 15 residues. Germline V gene sequence: CDR1 MNHNS, CDR2 SASEGT. Trimming stripped 2 bases from V and 0 bases from J, with 5 bases between. The CDR3 reads CASSERFSGANVLTF. In DNA form, the CDR3 reads TGTGCCAGCAGTGAACGTTTCTCTGGGGCCAACGTCCTGACTTTC.

The J gene is TRBJ1-1, the V gene TRBV2; D call uncertain. Trimming shortened V by 2 bases and J by 8 bases, and 6 bases separated the two germline ends. Germline V gene lookup returns CDR1 SNHLY and CDR2 FYNNEI. This CDR3 spans 11 amino acids. In DNA, the CDR3 is TGTGCCAGCAGTGAATTCGTAGAAGCTTTCTTT. Translating gives CASSEFVEAFF.

This chain links TRBV4-1 with TRBJ1-2; 7 nucleotides agree with TRBD1. The V segment lost 4 bases and the J segment 3 bases; nucleotides outside the gene matches: 8. This CDR3 comprises 15 residues. Germline V CDR1 and CDR2: MGHRA, YSYEKL. The CDR3 DNA is TGCGCCAGCAGCCTTCGCGAGGGGGCGGACTATGGCTACACCTTC. Amino acid sequence: CASSLREGADYGYTF.

The rearrangement links TRBV9 to TRBJ2-1; D possibly corresponds to TRBD2 (5 bases). Trimming removed 0 bases at V and 10 bases at J, with 14 bases between. Germline CDR1 is SGDLS and CDR2 is YYNGEE. The CDR3 is 14 amino acids. The CDR3 protein is CASSVDPKAAEQFF. CDR3 sequence (DNA): TGTGCCAGCAGCGTAGACCCCAAAGCGGCCGAGCAGTTCTTC.

This clone has a handful of counts. The chain joins TRBV6-5 to TRBJ1-5, with TRBD1 as a possible D gene (6 bases). Per the germline V gene, CDR1 is MNHEY and CDR2 is SVGAGI. Trimming took 5 bases from V and 5 from J, leaving 13 bases between them. The CDR3 runs to 14 residues. The CDR3 DNA reads as TGTGCCAGCAGTGTCAATCAGGGGTATCAGCCCCAGCATTTT. It is translated as CASSVNQGYQPQHF.

CDR3 nucleotides: TGTGCCAGCAGCCAGTCATTTTTGACAGGGAGCTACGAGCAGTACTTC. Its protein product is CASSQSFLTGSYEQYF. The chain couples TRBV16 to TRBJ2-7; TRBD1 matches 7 bases. The V and J ends lost 3 bases and 3 bases, in that order; junction bases with no gene match: 11. CDR3 length: 16 amino acids. Germline V gene lookup returns CDR1 KGHSY and CDR2 FQNENV.